This T cell receptor (beta chain) appears in the sequencing data of a study of CD8+ T cells in alopecia areata. Isolated RNA was reverse transcribed into cDNA used as the sequencing template. The method was immunoSEQ multiplex PCR; TCRdb's version includes in-frame clones alone and lacks a portion of them. Among 200,000 to 250,000 clones listed, approximately 61% were seen once. Only a few counts were recorded for this clone. Its antigen is not identified. Looked up from germline, CDR1 is MGHRA and CDR2 is YSYEKL. J was trimmed by 5 bases and V by 9 bases; bases with no gene match: 16. This CDR3 is 16 amino acids long. Study-level results: Possibly as an HLA-related effect, TCR sharing across patients appeared less clear than in mice.

The V gene is TRBV4-1, the J gene TRBJ2-1; 7 bases line up with TRBD2. Source: CD4+ T cells sorted from blood, taken at week 0. The TCR comes from a human donor with alopecia areata. CDR3 in DNA: TGCGCCAGACCCAACCCTAGCGGCCGTTCCCACAATGAGCAGTTCTTC. Its translation is CARPNPSGRSHNEQFF.